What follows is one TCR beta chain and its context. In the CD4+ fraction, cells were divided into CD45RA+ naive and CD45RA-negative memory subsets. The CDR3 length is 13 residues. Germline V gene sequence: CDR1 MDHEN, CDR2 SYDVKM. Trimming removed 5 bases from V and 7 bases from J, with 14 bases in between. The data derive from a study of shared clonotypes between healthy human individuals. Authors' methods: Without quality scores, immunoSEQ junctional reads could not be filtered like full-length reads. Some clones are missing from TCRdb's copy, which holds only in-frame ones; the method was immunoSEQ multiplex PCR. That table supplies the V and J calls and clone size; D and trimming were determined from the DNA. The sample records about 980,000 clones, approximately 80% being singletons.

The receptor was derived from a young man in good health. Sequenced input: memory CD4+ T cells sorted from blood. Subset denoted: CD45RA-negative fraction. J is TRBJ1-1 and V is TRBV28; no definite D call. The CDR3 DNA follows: TGTGCCAGCAGTCCCCTCAGAGCTTTTGAAGCTTTCTTT. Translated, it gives CASSPLRAFEAFF.